The 21 T cell receptor beta chains below all came from one sample that was sequenced in a study of T cell responses to AZD1222 COVID-19 vaccine. The table came from immunoSEQ multiplex PCR; TCRdb's copy has only in-frame clones and leaves some out. The table includes roughly 25,000 clones, 86% detected once. Specimen: peripheral blood, collected 28 days after the second AZD1222 dose. The receptors shown here come from an adult who received the AZD1222 COVID-19 vaccine.

V and J are TRBV5-1 and TRBJ2-7; D uncertain. Per germline, CDR1 SGHRS and CDR2 YFSETQ. Deletions cut 0 bases from V and 0 bases from J, with 10 bases between. The CDR3 contains 15 residues. CDR3 nucleotides: TGCGCCAGCAGCTTGGGTAGTGTGGGCTCCTACGAGCAGTACTTC. Translation gives CASSLGSVGSYEQYF. The entire variable domain, with the rest obtained from reference TRBV5-1 and TRBJ2-7, is as follows: KAGVTQTPRYLIKTRGQQVTLSCSPISGHRSVSWYQQTPGQGLQFLFEYFSETQRNKGNFPGRFSGRQFSNSRSEMNVSTLELGDSALYLCASSLGSVGSYEQYFGPGTRLTVT.

Only a few counts were recorded for this clone. The V gene is TRBV2, the J gene TRBJ2-1; TRBD2 is a possible D gene (5 bases). The CDR3 is 13 amino acids. The germline CDR1 and CDR2 sequences are SNHLY and FYNNEI. Trimming stripped 6 bases from V and 9 bases from J, with 15 bases between. CDR3 sequence: CASSPDYAGEQFF. The CDR3 DNA reads TGTGCCAGCAGCCCCGACTACGCCGGTGAGCAGTTCTTC.

J is TRBJ1-5 and V is TRBV2; TRBD1 agrees at 10 bases. Germline V gene sequence: CDR1 SNHLY, CDR2 FYNNEI. This CDR3 region has 15 residues. After removal of 5 bases from V and 7 bases from J, the junction contained 8 bases not matched to a gene. CDR3: CASSSTTGGGQPQHF. Here the CDR3 DNA reads TGTGCCAGCAGTTCAACGACAGGGGGCGGACAGCCCCAGCATTTT.

The CDR3 nucleotides are TGCGCCAGCAGCTTGGGGGTGATGGGGAATTCACCCCTCCACTTT. It codes for CASSLGVMGNSPLHF. The chain carries TRBV5-1 and TRBJ1-6; D is undetermined. The length of the CDR3 is 15 residues. The germline CDR1 and CDR2 sequences are SGHRS and YFSETQ. Deletions cut 0 bases from V and 7 bases from J, with 11 bases between.

The rearrangement uses TRBV6-5 and TRBJ1-6; D ambiguous. Germline CDR1 MNHEY, CDR2 SVGAGI. The V end was cut by 6 bases, the J end by 6 bases, with 3 bases between. The CDR3 length is 11 residues. The CDR3 coding sequence is TGTGCCAGCAGGATTAATTCACCCCTCCACTTT. It encodes CASRINSPLHF.

V gene TRBV5-1 combines with J gene TRBJ2-1; D gene uncertain. The CDR3 runs 13 residues. CDR1 and CDR2 (germline): SGHRS, YFSETQ. Trimming removed 0 bases from V and 6 bases from J, with 7 bases in between. CDR3 sequence: CASSLATGNEQFF. CDR3 nucleotide sequence: TGCGCCAGCAGCTTGGCAACCGGCAATGAGCAGTTCTTC.

This clone has a single count. This chain joins TRBV5-4 and TRBJ1-6; TRBD1 agrees at 11 bases. Germline V lookup: CDR1 SGHNT, CDR2 YYREEE (reference sequence). The CDR3 loop spans 17 amino acids. J lost 8 bases, V lost 4 bases, and 11 bases had no gene match. The CDR3 region is CASSIPLGDRGYSPLHF. The CDR3 DNA follows: TGTGCCAGCAGCATACCCTTGGGGGACAGGGGGTATTCACCCCTCCACTTT.

V and J are TRBV11-3 and TRBJ1-6; the D is unclear. Trimming cost V 3 bases and J 2 bases, with 11 bases left between them. CDR1 and CDR2 from the germline V gene are SGHNT and YENEEA. This CDR3 comprises 16 residues. CDR3 sequence (DNA): TGTGCCAGCAGCTTTAGTCAGAATACCTATAATTCACCCCTCCACTTT. This sequence encodes CASSFSQNTYNSPLHF. The variable domain in full, completed from reference TRBV11-3 and TRBJ1-6, reads EAGVVQSPRYKIIEKKQPVAFWCNPISGHNTLYWYLQNLGQGPELLIRYENEEAVDDSQLPKDRFSAERLKGVDSTLKIQPAELGDSAVYLCASSFSQNTYNSPLHFGNGTRLTVT.

V is TRBV28 and J is TRBJ1-4; possibly TRBD1 for D (5 bases). Looked up from germline, CDR1 is MDHEN and CDR2 is SYDVKM. The V gene lost 5 bases and the J gene lost 6 bases, with 10 bases spanning the gap. The CDR3 sequence is 13 residues long. The CDR3 sequence: CASSGGADEKLFF. The CDR3 coding sequence is TGTGCCAGCAGTGGCGGGGCCGATGAAAAACTGTTTTTT.

The V call is TRBV18, the J call TRBJ1-2; 7 bases match TRBD1. The junction had 12 bases not matched to a gene; V was cut back by 0 bases and J by 8 bases. Germline lookup yields CDR1 KGHSH and CDR2 LQKENI. The CDR3 sequence is 16 residues long. This CDR3 reads CASSPPVKRGGLGYTF. Here the CDR3 DNA reads TGTGCCAGCTCACCACCTGTGAAGAGAGGGGGCTTGGGCTACACCTTC.

The chain is built from TRBV3-1 (or the pseudogene TRBV3-2) and TRBJ2-7, with 8 bases that match TRBD1. The CDR3 is made up of 14 amino acids. V was pared by 4 bases and J by 5 bases, with 7 bases of the junction left unmatched. CDR1 and CDR2 from the germline V gene are LGHDT and YNNKEL (reference sequence). CDR3 region: CASSPHRGKNEQYF. The CDR3 DNA follows: TGTGCCAGCAGCCCCCACAGGGGGAAGAACGAGCAGTACTTC.

This clone was counted only a few times. The rearrangement uses TRBV28 and TRBJ1-1, with TRBD1 identical over 7 bases. This CDR3 contains 13 residues. After removal of 7 bases from V and 4 bases from J, the junction contained 6 bases not matched to a gene. Germline CDR1 MDHEN, CDR2 SYDVKM. The CDR3 reads CASINRGRTEAFF. In nucleotides, the CDR3 is TGTGCCAGCATCAACAGGGGTCGCACTGAAGCTTTCTTT.

This sequence joins TRBV7-9 and TRBJ2-1; TRBD1 or TRBD2 may be the D gene (6 bases each). This CDR3 spans 17 amino acids. Between the trimmed V and J ends, which lost 1 base and 3 bases, there was a span of 16 bases. Germline CDR1 reads SEHNR; CDR2 reads FQNEAQ (reference sequence). In DNA, the CDR3 is TGTGCCAGCAGCTTAGGGGAGGTCAGGGGATTCTACAATGAGCAGTTCTTC. Translating gives CASSLGEVRGFYNEQFF.

The V gene is TRBV5-1, the J gene TRBJ1-1; 7 bases are a match to TRBD1. CDR1 and CDR2 from the germline V gene are SGHRS and YFSETQ. The length of the CDR3 is 13 residues. The V and J ends lost 0 bases and 8 bases, in that order; junction bases with no gene match: 4. The chain's CDR3 is CASSLGQGPEAFF. The CDR3 coding sequence is TGCGCCAGCAGCTTGGGACAGGGCCCCGAAGCTTTCTTT. Together with reference TRBV5-1 and TRBJ1-1, the CDR3 gives the full variable domain: KAGVTQTPRYLIKTRGQQVTLSCSPISGHRSVSWYQQTPGQGLQFLFEYFSETQRNKGNFPGRFSGRQFSNSRSEMNVSTLELGDSALYLCASSLGQGPEAFFGQGTRLTVV.

The chain carries TRBV9 and TRBJ1-1, with D perhaps matching TRBD1 (6 bases). CDR3 length: 14 residues. Trimming shortened V by 4 bases and J by 2 bases, and 12 bases separated the two germline ends. The germline V gene has CDR1 SGDLS and CDR2 YYNGEE. In DNA, the CDR3 is TGTGCCAGCAGCCCCCACAGGGTTAACACTGAAGCTTTCTTT. Encoded protein: CASSPHRVNTEAFF.

The rearrangement joins TRBV4-1 to TRBJ1-3; no clear D gene. Germline CDR1 and CDR2: MGHRA and YSYEKL. The length of the CDR3 is 15 residues. V lost 4 bases and J lost 5, with 15 bases in between. CDR3 bases: TGCGCCAGCAGCCCGATTAACCCAGCTAGAAACACCATATATTTT. This sequence encodes CASSPINPARNTIYF.

This clone came up a few times. J is TRBJ1-6 and V is TRBV5-6; the D gene is possibly TRBD1 (5 bases). This CDR3 is 15 amino acids long. Per the germline V gene, CDR1 is SGHDT and CDR2 is YYEEEE. Trimming left V 5 bases short and J 8 bases short, with 17 bases between. CDR3 bases: TGTGCCAGCAGGGGAGGGGCAGGTATGGATTCACCCCTCCACTTT. Residues: CASRGGAGMDSPLHF.

This chain connects TRBV7-8 to TRBJ1-5; 8 positions match TRBD1. The trim removed 5 bases at V and 2 bases at J, leaving 5 bases unmatched. The length of the CDR3 is 15 residues. The germline CDR1 and CDR2 sequences are SGHVS and FQNEAQ. The CDR3 DNA reads as TGTGCCAGCAGCCTACAGGGGGTGGGCAATCAGCCCCAGCATTTT. This codes for CASSLQGVGNQPQHF.

The chain employs TRBV30 and TRBJ2-2; 8 positions agree with TRBD2. The CDR3 contains 15 residues. With V trimmed by 0 bases and J by 7 bases, 7 bases remained unmatched. The germline gives CDR1 GTSNPN, CDR2 SVGIG (reference sequence). This chain's CDR3 is CAWSVPGGSNGELFF. The CDR3 DNA follows: TGTGCCTGGAGTGTACCGGGGGGGTCTAACGGGGAGCTGTTTTTT.

The chain recombines TRBV7-2 with TRBJ2-1, with D unclear. V was cut by 4 bases and J by 11 bases, with 9 bases left in between. The CDR3 extends over 11 amino acids. Looked up from germline, CDR1 is SGHTA and CDR2 is FQGNSA. CDR3 residues: CASSSPGQQFF. The CDR3 coding sequence is TGTGCCAGCAGCTCCCCAGGCCAGCAGTTCTTC.

In this sample, this clone turned up once. The rearrangement uses TRBV28 and TRBJ2-2; D is undetermined. Germline CDR1 MDHEN, CDR2 SYDVKM. The V gene lost 5 bases and the J gene lost 2 bases, with 12 bases spanning the gap. The CDR3 is 15 residues long. CDR3 loop: CASSPSGRNTGELFF. The CDR3 bases are TGTGCCAGCAGTCCGTCTGGAAGAAACACCGGGGAGCTGTTTTTT.